This note documents a single TCR beta chain sequence. Its antigen is still unknown. This specimen comes from a study of shared clonotypes between healthy human individuals. Germline CDR1 is LNHDA and CDR2 is SQIVND (reference sequence). V was shortened by 2 bases and J by 6 bases, with 8 bases between the two germline ends. The CDR3 sequence is 12 residues long. Findings and caveats of the study: Limited genetic and exposure-history diversity came from having few donors. Compared with memory subsets, naive subsets generally had larger estimated richness. An effect of sequencing depth on clonotype sharing among donors was expected.

Produced via immunoSEQ multiplex PCR; TCRdb's table is partial and in-frame only. Of a few million clones in the sample, just over 90% were seen once. Material: naive CD4+ T cells from PBMCs. Noted subset: CD45RA+ positively selected. This clonotype was obtained from a man younger than 35 in good health. Some clones in this sample may be carry-over from other donors' samples. The V gene is TRBV19, the J gene TRBJ2-7, with D uncertain. CDR3 DNA: TGTGCCAGTAGTATAAGCAACGGCGAGCAGTACTTC. As protein: CASSISNGEQYF.